The 25 T cell receptor beta chains given below trace back to one sample, sequenced in a study of Tregs in tolerant kidney transplant recipients. The assay was immunoSEQ multiplex PCR, and TCRdb's table has in-frame clones only and misses some. The sample has fewer than 35,000 clones. This specimen was CD8+ T cells from blood, taken before the transplant. Receptors originate from a human donor who received a combined kidney and bone marrow transplant.

In the case of this clone: The CDR3 end falls 3 residues outside the read, so it is completed with the germline J gene. This chain uses TRBV19 with TRBJ1-4, with D possibly TRBD1 on 5 matching bases. Trimming pared 1 base from V and 5 bases from J, leaving 11 bases between. CDR1 is LNHDA and CDR2 is SQIVND in the germline V gene (reference sequence). The CDR3 has 15 residues. The CDR3 loop reads CASSIGAGPNEKLFF. The covered CDR3 bases are TGTGCCAGTAGTATAGGCGCGGGGCCCAATGAAAAA.

Remarks on this clone: The junction and the germline gene differ at one end; a read error may be behind it. The read ends 3 residues before the CDR3 terminus; that terminus is restored from the germline J gene. V and J are TRBV7-9 and TRBJ2-5; 7 nucleotides agree with TRBD1. This CDR3 contains 15 residues. Germline V CDR1 and CDR2: SEHNR, FQNEAQ (reference sequence). The sequenced CDR3 bases are TGTGCCAGCAGCCTAGCAGGGACAGAGCAAGAGACC. Translating it yields CASSLAGTEQET. The complete CDR3 sequence is CASSLAGTEQETQYF.

The CDR3 is CASSFGGGSAGELFF. The sequenced part of the CDR3 DNA is TGTGCCAGCAGCTTTGGTGGGGGGTCCGCCGGGGAG. The chain joins TRBV11-2 to TRBJ2-2; TRBD2 might be the D (6 bases). The read ends 3 residues shy of where the CDR3 ends; the end is completed using the germline J gene. Germline V gives CDR1 SGHAT, CDR2 FQNNGV. The length of the CDR3 is 15 residues. The V end was cut by 3 bases, the J end by 6 bases, with 14 bases between.

With regard to this clone: The CDR3 is cut off 3 residues early in the read; its end comes from the germline J gene. V usage is TRBV5-1 and J usage is TRBJ1-2; 10 bases fit TRBD1. Losses at the gene ends were 6 bases for V and 4 bases for J; bases not matched to a gene: 9. The CDR3 is 15 residues long. Germline V gene lookup returns CDR1 SGHRS and CDR2 YFSETQ. CDR3 DNA, as far as it was read: TGCGCCAGCACTCCCGGGACAGGGGTGCTCTATGGC. Translated, it gives CASTPGTGVLYG. The whole CDR3 protein reads CASTPGTGVLYGYTF.

About this clone itself: The read is 3 residues too short to cover the CDR3 end, so that end is filled in from the germline J gene. The chain uses TRBV13 and TRBJ1-2, with D hard to call. The germline V gene has CDR1 PRHDT and CDR2 FYEKMQ (reference sequence). V gave up 6 bases and J gave up 2 bases, with 7 bases separating them. The length of the CDR3 is 12 residues. The chain's CDR3 is CASRAGNYGYTF. CDR3 bases read: TGTGCCAGCAGGGCGGGGAACTATGGC.

To note about this clone: The read falls 3 residues short of the CDR3 end, and the missing part is taken from the germline J gene. The chain recombines TRBV19 with TRBJ1-1, with 7 bases matching TRBD1. Germline loops: CDR1 LNHDA, CDR2 SQIVND (reference sequence). J lost 6 bases, V lost 3 bases, and 4 bases had no gene match. The CDR3 extends over 13 amino acids. The CDR3 spells CASSIVQGSEAFF. The sequenced CDR3 bases are TGTGCCAGTAGTATCGTACAGGGGTCTGAA. Based on the CDR3 plus reference TRBV19 and TRBJ1-1, the full variable domain is DGGITQSPKYLFRKEGQNVTLSCEQNLNHDAMYWYRQDPGQGLRLIYYSQIVNDFQKGDIAEGYSVSREKKESFPLTVTSAQKNPTAFYLCASSIVQGSEAFFGQGTRLTVV.

Regarding this clone: The read falls 3 residues short of the CDR3 end, and the missing part is taken from the germline J gene. The genes are TRBV29-1 and TRBJ1-6; 7 bases fit TRBD1. This CDR3 comprises 17 residues. Germline loops: CDR1 SQVTM, CDR2 ANQGSEA. The V gene end was trimmed by 3 bases and the J gene end by 4 bases; junction bases not matched to a gene: 12. The CDR3 region is CSVDPRTKGQYNSPLHF. CDR3 DNA (partial): TGCAGCGTTGATCCACGGACAAAGGGACAGTATAATTCACCC. Based on the CDR3 plus reference TRBV29-1 and TRBJ1-6, the full variable domain is SAVISQKPSRDICQRGTSLTIQCQVDSQVTMMFWYRQQPGQSLTLIATANQGSEATYESGFVIDKFPISRPNLTFSTLTVSNMSPEDSSIYLCSVDPRTKGQYNSPLHFGNGTRLTVT.

The CDR3 bases that were read are TGTGCCAGCAGCTTTACAGGGGGCGTTGGTGAAAAA. It encodes CASSFTGGVGEK. The full CDR3 sequence reads CASSFTGGVGEKLFF. The V call is TRBV7-6, the J call TRBJ1-4; 9 bases fit TRBD1. The CDR3 end falls 3 residues outside the read, so it is completed with the germline J gene. V was pared by 3 bases and J by 7 bases, with 6 bases of the junction left unmatched. CDR1 is SGHVS, CDR2 FNYEAQ, per germline. The CDR3 totals 15 residues. Drawing the rest from reference TRBV7-6 and TRBJ1-4, the complete variable domain is GAGVSQSPRYKVTKRGQDVALRCDPISGHVSLYWYRQALGQGPEFLTYFNYEAQQDKSGLPNDRFSAERPEGSISTLTIQRTEQRDSAMYRCASSFTGGVGEKLFFGSGTQLSVL.

A word on this clone: The read ends 3 residues early relative to the CDR3; the germline J gene fills the gap. The chain joins TRBV7-8 to TRBJ1-1, with TRBD1 matching 7 bases. CDR3 length: 16 amino acids. With 5 bases clipped from V and 5 bases from J, the junction kept 14 bases outside the gene matches. CDR1 SGHVS and CDR2 FQNEAQ come from the germline V gene. Partial CDR3 DNA: TGTGCCAGCAGCCCGCTTCTTACAGGGGTAAGGACTGAA. Its translation is CASSPLLTGVRTE. The entire CDR3 reads CASSPLLTGVRTEAFF.

As regards this clone: From the germline J gene comes the end of the CDR3, since the read stops 3 residues before it. V is TRBV18 and J is TRBJ2-1; 13 bases line up with TRBD2. This CDR3 spans 17 amino acids. Trimming cost V 4 bases and J 5 bases; bases outside gene matches: 8. Looked up from germline, CDR1 is KGHSH and CDR2 is LQKENI. CDR3 sequence: CASSLSGTSGTHNEQFF. Incomplete CDR3 DNA: TGTGCCAGCTCACTTTCCGGGACTAGCGGGACACACAATGAG.

For this clone: The read ends 3 residues before the CDR3 terminus; that terminus is restored from the germline J gene. The chain couples TRBV2 to TRBJ1-2; 8 positions match TRBD1. CDR1 SNHLY and CDR2 FYNNEI come from the germline V gene. V trimming: 5 bases; J trimming: 7 bases; junction bases outside the gene matches: 9. The CDR3 length is 14 residues. The CDR3 sequence: CASSQAGGYGGYTF. CDR3 bases read: TGTGCCAGCAGTCAGGCAGGGGGCTATGGTGGC.

In regard to this clone: The sequenced fragment ends 3 residues before the CDR3 boundary, so the rest is inferred from the germline J gene. The V gene is TRBV7-9, the J gene TRBJ2-7; TRBD1 aligns across 11 bases. Per the germline V gene, CDR1 is SEHNR and CDR2 is FQNEAQ (reference sequence). Unmatched junction bases numbered 8, after V lost 5 bases and J lost 5 bases. The CDR3 runs to 15 residues. CDR3 in amino acids: CASSLPGQGDHEQYF. The CDR3 DNA, read in part, is TGTGCCAGCAGCCTTCCGGGACAGGGGGACCACGAG.

Turning to this clone: The sequence runs out 3 residues before the end of the CDR3; the remainder is reconstructed from the germline J gene. The J gene is TRBJ1-5, the V gene TRBV6-1; 7 bases fit TRBD1. Germline V gene lookup returns CDR1 MNHNS and CDR2 SASEGT. CDR3 length: 16 amino acids. The ends lost 0 bases at V and 7 bases at J; junction bases unmatched: 9. The CDR3 sequence: CASSEAAQGWNQPQHF. The sequenced CDR3 bases are TGTGCCAGCAGTGAAGCGGCACAGGGGTGGAACCAGCCC.

CDR3 in amino acids: CSARDYRTGELFF. The sequenced CDR3 bases are TGCAGTGCTCGGGACTATAGGACCGGGGAG. The chain has TRBV20-1 and TRBJ2-2; 7 bases fit TRBD2. The CDR3 end is not reached by the read, which stops 3 residues before it; the germline J gene fills it in. Germline V gene data show CDR1 as DFQATT and CDR2 as SNEGSKA (reference sequence). The CDR3 totals 13 residues. Trimming at V came to 5 bases and at J to 5 bases, leaving 5 bases not matched to a gene.

A word on this clone: The CDR3 goes on 3 residues after the read ends, and that part is filled in from the germline J gene. V gene TRBV6-1 combines with J gene TRBJ2-3; 9 nucleotides match TRBD1. Germline values: CDR1 MNHNS, CDR2 SASEGT. Trimming took 3 bases from V and 3 from J; bases not matched to a gene: 1. CDR3 length: 14 residues. Partial CDR3 DNA: TGTGCCAGCAGTGATGGACAGGGGACAGATACG. It specifies CASSDGQGTDT. The full CDR3 protein reads CASSDGQGTDTQYF.

Details on this clone: Read data end 3 residues before the CDR3 end; the end is taken from the germline J gene. The gene calls are TRBV2 and TRBJ2-5; the match to TRBD2 covers 12 bases. Germline V lookup: CDR1 SNHLY, CDR2 FYNNEI. The V and J ends lost 6 bases and 2 bases, in that order; junction bases with no gene match: 4. The CDR3 is 15 amino acids. The sequenced part of the CDR3 DNA is TGTGCCAGCAGGCGGACTAGCGGGGCGCAAGAGACC. Its translation is CASRRTSGAQET. The entire CDR3 reads CASRRTSGAQETQYF.

Notes on this clone: Sequencing ends 3 residues short of the CDR3 end; the germline J gene provides the rest. The J gene is TRBJ1-4, the V gene TRBV2, with 11 bases matching TRBD1. The V and J ends lost 3 bases and 8 bases, in that order; junction bases with no gene match: 2. Germline CDR1 and CDR2: SNHLY and FYNNEI. The length of the CDR3 is 14 residues. The CDR3 loop is CASSEGQGEEKLFF. The sequenced CDR3 bases are TGTGCCAGCAGTGAGGGACAGGGGGAAGAAAAA.

As to this clone: Read sequence stops 3 residues before the CDR3 end, and the germline J gene provides the missing end. The chain employs TRBV7-9 and TRBJ1-1; D uncertain. CDR3 length equals 12 residues. V lost 1 base, J lost 7 bases, and 7 bases lay in between. CDR1 and CDR2 (germline): SEHNR, FQNEAQ (reference sequence). CDR3 sequence: CASSLVLDEAFF. The CDR3 bases that were read are TGTGCCAGCAGCTTAGTACTTGATGAA.

Concerning this clone: The sequenced fragment ends 3 residues before the CDR3 boundary, so the rest is inferred from the germline J gene. The J gene is TRBJ2-7, the V gene TRBV10-3; 8 bases align to TRBD1. V was clipped by 4 bases and J by 4 bases; unmatched bases: 12. The CDR3 covers 16 residues. Germline values: CDR1 ENHRY, CDR2 SYGVKD. The CDR3 loop is CAISAQPGQEVYEQYF. The part of the CDR3 DNA that was read is TGTGCCATCAGTGCGCAACCGGGACAGGAGGTATACGAG.

About this clone: The DNA ends 3 residues before the CDR3 does, and the rest of the CDR3 is filled in from the germline J gene. V is TRBV5-4 and J is TRBJ2-7; 7 bases line up with TRBD1. Germline loops: CDR1 SGHNT, CDR2 YYREEE (reference sequence). The ends lost 4 bases at V and 3 bases at J; junction bases unmatched: 4. The CDR3 is 13 amino acids. CDR3 DNA, as far as it was read: TGTGCCAGCAGCGGCCGGGACAGCTACGAG. Its translation: CASSGRDSYE. The full CDR3 protein reads CASSGRDSYEQYF.

CDR3 DNA, as far as it was read: TGCGCCAGCAGTCAATCGCGGGAACAGGGGGACCACTCCTACAATGAG. Translation gives CASSQSREQGDHSYNE. The whole CDR3 protein reads CASSQSREQGDHSYNEQFF. The V gene is TRBV23-1, the J gene TRBJ2-1, with 8 bases matching TRBD1. The CDR3 extends 3 residues past the end of the read, so its final part is completed from the germline J gene. TRBV23-1 is reported as an ORF; its role is uncertain. The CDR3 spans 19 residues. Trimming at V came to 0 bases and at J to 0 bases, leaving 10 bases not matched to a gene.

Note on this clone: The read ends 3 residues shy of where the CDR3 ends; the end is completed using the germline J gene. The rearrangement links TRBV19 to TRBJ2-7; 11 nucleotides align to TRBD2. CDR3 length: 14 amino acids. The trim removed 8 bases at V and 2 bases at J, leaving 5 bases unmatched. Germline values: CDR1 LNHDA, CDR2 SQIVND (reference sequence). The CDR3 sequence: CASSLAGGTYEQYF. CDR3 bases read: TGTGCCAGTTCCCTAGCGGGAGGTACCTACGAG.

A remark on this clone: The read is 3 residues too short to cover the CDR3 end, so that end is filled in from the germline J gene. The V and J genes are TRBV2 and TRBJ1-3, with D perhaps TRBD1 (5 bases). The CDR3 runs to 16 residues. The V gene lost 6 bases and the J gene lost 1 base, with 16 bases spanning the gap. CDR1 is SNHLY, CDR2 FYNNEI, per germline. This CDR3 reads CASRGPGGRSGNTIYF. CDR3 DNA, as far as it was read: TGTGCCAGCAGAGGTCCGGGGGGAAGGTCTGGAAACACC.

As concerns this clone: The CDR3 end is not reached by the read, which stops 3 residues before it; the germline J gene fills it in. This sequence joins TRBV2 and TRBJ2-2, with 7 positions matching TRBD2. The germline V gene has CDR1 SNHLY and CDR2 FYNNEI. The CDR3 totals 15 residues. Losses at the gene ends were 5 bases for V and 4 bases for J; bases not matched to a gene: 7. CDR3 sequence reads: CASSSGTTLTGELFF. The CDR3 DNA, read in part, is TGTGCCAGCAGTTCCGGGACTACCCTCACCGGGGAG.

A word on this clone: The sequence runs out 3 residues before the end of the CDR3; the remainder is reconstructed from the germline J gene. The chain recombines TRBV19 with TRBJ1-1; D remains ambiguous. CDR1 LNHDA and CDR2 SQIVND come from the germline V gene (reference sequence). The CDR3 runs to 14 residues. Trimming removed 1 base from V and 1 base from J, with 7 bases in between. The sequenced CDR3 bases are TGTGCCAGTAGTATAGGACTCACGAACACTGAA. Protein product: CASSIGLTNTE. The whole CDR3 protein reads CASSIGLTNTEAFF.